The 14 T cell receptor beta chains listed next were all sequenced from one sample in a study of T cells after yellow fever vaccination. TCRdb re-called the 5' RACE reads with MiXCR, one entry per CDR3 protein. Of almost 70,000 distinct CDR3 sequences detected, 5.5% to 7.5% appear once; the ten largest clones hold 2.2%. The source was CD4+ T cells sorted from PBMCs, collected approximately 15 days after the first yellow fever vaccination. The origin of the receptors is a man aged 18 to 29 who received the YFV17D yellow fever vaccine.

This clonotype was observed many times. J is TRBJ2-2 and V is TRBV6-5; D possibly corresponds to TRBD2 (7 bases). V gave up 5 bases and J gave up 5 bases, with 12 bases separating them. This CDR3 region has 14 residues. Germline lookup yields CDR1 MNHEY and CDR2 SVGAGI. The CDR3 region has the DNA TGTGCCAGCAGTAACCGGGGGGCGACCGGGGAGCTGTTTTTT. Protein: CASSNRGATGELFF.

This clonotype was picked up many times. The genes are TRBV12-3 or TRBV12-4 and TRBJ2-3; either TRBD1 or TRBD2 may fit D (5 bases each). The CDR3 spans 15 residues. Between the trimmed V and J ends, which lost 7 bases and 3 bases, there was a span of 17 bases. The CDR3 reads CASNPGPAETDTQYF. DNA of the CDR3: TGTGCCAGCAACCCGGGGCCAGCGGAGACAGATACGCAGTATTTT.

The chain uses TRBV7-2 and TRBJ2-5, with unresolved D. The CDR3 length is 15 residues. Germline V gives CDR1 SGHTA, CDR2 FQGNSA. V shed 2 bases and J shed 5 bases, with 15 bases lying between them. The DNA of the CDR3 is TGTGCCAGCAGCTTACGTTCCAGGTCTGAGGAGACCCAGTACTTC. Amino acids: CASSLRSRSEETQYF.

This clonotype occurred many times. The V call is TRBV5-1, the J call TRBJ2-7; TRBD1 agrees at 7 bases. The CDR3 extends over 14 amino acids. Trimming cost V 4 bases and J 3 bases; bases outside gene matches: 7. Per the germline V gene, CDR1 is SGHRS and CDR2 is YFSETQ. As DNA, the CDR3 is TGCGCCAGCAGCATCCGGACAGGAGACTACGAGCAGTACGTC. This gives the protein CASSIRTGDYEQYV.

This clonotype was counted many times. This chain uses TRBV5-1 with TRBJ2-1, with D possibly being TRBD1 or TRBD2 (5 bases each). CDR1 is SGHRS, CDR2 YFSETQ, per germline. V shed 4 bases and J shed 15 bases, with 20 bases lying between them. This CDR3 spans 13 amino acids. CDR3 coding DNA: TGCGCCAGCAGCAAAGACCGGGACGGACTGTCGTTCTTC. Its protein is CASSKDRDGLSFF. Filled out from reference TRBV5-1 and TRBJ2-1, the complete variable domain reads KAGVTQTPRYLIKTRGQQVTLSCSPISGHRSVSWYQQTPGQGLQFLFEYFSETQRNKGNFPGRFSGRQFSNSRSEMNVSTLELGDSALYLCASSKDRDGLSFFGPGTRLTVL.

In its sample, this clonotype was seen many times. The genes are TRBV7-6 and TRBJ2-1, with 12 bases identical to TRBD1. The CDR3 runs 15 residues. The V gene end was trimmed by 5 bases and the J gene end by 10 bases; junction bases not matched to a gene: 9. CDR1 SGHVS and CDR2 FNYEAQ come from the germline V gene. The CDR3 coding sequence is TGTGCCAGCAGCCATACCGGGACAGGGGGCCGAGAGCAGTTCTTC. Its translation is CASSHTGTGGREQFF. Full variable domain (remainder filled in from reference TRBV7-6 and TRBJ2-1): GAGVSQSPRYKVTKRGQDVALRCDPISGHVSLYWYRQALGQGPEFLTYFNYEAQQDKSGLPNDRFSAERPEGSISTLTIQRTEQRDSAMYRCASSHTGTGGREQFFGPGTRLTVL.

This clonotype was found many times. The DNA for the CDR3 is TGTGCCAGCTCACCAGGGGCTGGAAACACCATATATTTT. This translates into CASSPGAGNTIYF. The chain recombines TRBV18 with TRBJ1-3; D ambiguous. CDR3 length equals 13 residues. V gave up 2 bases and J gave up 2 bases, with 4 bases separating them. From germline, CDR1 is KGHSH and CDR2 LQKENI.

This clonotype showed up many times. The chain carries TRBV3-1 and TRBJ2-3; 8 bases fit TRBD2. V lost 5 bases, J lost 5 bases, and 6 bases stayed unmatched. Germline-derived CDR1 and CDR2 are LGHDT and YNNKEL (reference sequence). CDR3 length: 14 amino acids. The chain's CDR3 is CASSRTGGLDTQYF. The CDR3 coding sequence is TGTGCCAGCAGCAGGACGGGGGGGCTAGATACGCAGTATTTT.

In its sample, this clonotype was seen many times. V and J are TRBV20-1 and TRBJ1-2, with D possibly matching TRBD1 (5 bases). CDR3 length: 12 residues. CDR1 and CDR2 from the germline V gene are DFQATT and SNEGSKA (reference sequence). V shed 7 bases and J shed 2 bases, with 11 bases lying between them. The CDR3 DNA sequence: TGCAGTGTAATGCGGGGCAACTATGGCTACACCTTC. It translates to CSVMRGNYGYTF.

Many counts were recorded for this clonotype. DNA of the CDR3: TGTGCCAGCAGCTTAGAACTAGCCGCCCACGAGCAGTACTTC. Protein product: CASSLELAAHEQYF. The chain employs TRBV11-2 and TRBJ2-7; D is possibly TRBD2 (6 bases). Trimming cost V 0 bases and J 5 bases, with 11 bases left between them. Per the germline V gene, CDR1 is SGHAT and CDR2 is FQNNGV. The CDR3 extends over 14 amino acids.

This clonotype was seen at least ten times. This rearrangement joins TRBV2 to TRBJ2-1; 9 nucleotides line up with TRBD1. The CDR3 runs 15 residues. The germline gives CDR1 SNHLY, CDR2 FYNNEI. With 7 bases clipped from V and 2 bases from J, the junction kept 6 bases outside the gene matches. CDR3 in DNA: TGTGCCAGCATAACGGGACAGGGCCCCTACAATGAGCAGTTCTTC. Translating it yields CASITGQGPYNEQFF.

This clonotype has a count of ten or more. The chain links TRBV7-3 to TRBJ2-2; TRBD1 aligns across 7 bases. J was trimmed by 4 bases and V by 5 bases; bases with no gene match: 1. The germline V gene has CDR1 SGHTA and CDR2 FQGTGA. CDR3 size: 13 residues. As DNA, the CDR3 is TGTGCCAGCAGCAGGGGGCTCACCGGGGAGCTGTTTTTT. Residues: CASSRGLTGELFF. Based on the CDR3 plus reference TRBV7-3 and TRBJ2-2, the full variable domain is GAGVSQTPSNKVTEKGKYVELRCDPISGHTALYWYRQSLGQGPEFLIYFQGTGAADDSGLPNDRFFAVRPEGSVSTLKIQRTERGDSAVYLCASSRGLTGELFFGEGSRLTVL.

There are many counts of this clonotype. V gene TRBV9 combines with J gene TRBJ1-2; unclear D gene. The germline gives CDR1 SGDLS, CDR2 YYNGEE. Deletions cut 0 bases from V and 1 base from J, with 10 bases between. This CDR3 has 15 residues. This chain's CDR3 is CASSVAQVFNYGYTF. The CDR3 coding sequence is TGTGCCAGCAGCGTAGCTCAGGTTTTTAACTATGGCTACACCTTC.

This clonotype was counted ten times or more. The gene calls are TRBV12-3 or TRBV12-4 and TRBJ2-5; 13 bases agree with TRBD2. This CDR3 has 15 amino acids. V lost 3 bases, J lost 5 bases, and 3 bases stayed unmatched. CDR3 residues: CASSLGLAGLETQYF. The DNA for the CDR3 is TGTGCCAGCAGTTTGGGACTAGCGGGGTTGGAGACCCAGTACTTC.